The entry below describes one T cell receptor (beta chain). Germline V gives CDR1 LGHDT, CDR2 YNNKEL (reference sequence). V dropped 4 bases and J dropped 4 bases, with 16 bases sitting between them. The CDR3 totals 16 residues. These data belong to a study of T cell responses to AZD1222 COVID-19 vaccine. This table comes from immunoSEQ multiplex PCR, and its TCRdb copy is limited to in-frame clones, with some not included. The sample has approximately 79,000 clones, 80% to 90% seen once. Sequenced material: peripheral blood, taken on day 0 of AZD1222 vaccination. This receptor was obtained from an adult in good health. The rearrangement joins TRBV3-1 (or the pseudogene TRBV3-2) to TRBJ1-4; the D gene is possibly TRBD1 (5 bases). The CDR3 protein is CASSRSPGLLNEKLFF. CDR3 DNA sequence: TGTGCCAGCAGCCGAAGTCCGGGACTGCTTAATGAAAAACTGTTTTTT.